This is a list of T cell receptor beta chains from one sample in a study of T cell changes during pregnancy in multiple sclerosis. The data were produced by immunoSEQ multiplex PCR, yet TCRdb's version contains in-frame clones alone and is incomplete. The data contain fewer than 45,000 clones, 89% of them singletons. Here the sequenced sample was CD4+ T cells from peripheral blood mononuclear cells, taken in the first trimester of pregnancy. All receptors come from a female donor with multiple sclerosis, enrolled in a pregnancy study. Each CDR3 is given with its conserved first and last residue. A D gene is named only where the DNA matches it firmly. Clone size appears in some rows only: once, few, many, or a class for an expanded clone.

V gene,clone size,D gene,J gene,CDR3 protein,CDR3 DNA
TRBV6-6,NA,TRBD1,TRBJ1-2,CASSYRDSQLNYGYTF,TGTGCCAGCAGTTATCGGGACAGCCAACTTAACTATGGCTACACCTTC
TRBV29-1,NA,TRBD2,TRBJ2-7,CSVKEGLAGGSSEQYF,TGCAGCGTAAAAGAAGGATTAGCGGGGGGATCCTCCGAGCAGTACTTC
TRBV6-5,NA,NA,TRBJ1-3,CASIATGAGNTIYF,TGTGCCAGCATTGCGACTGGTGCTGGAAACACCATATATTTT
TRBV11-2,few,NA,TRBJ2-5,CASSFGWGGLETQYF,TGTGCCAGCAGCTTCGGTTGGGGGGGCTTAGAGACCCAGTACTTC
TRBV27,NA,NA,TRBJ2-5,CASSLQNQETQYF,TGTGCCAGCAGTTTGCAGAACCAAGAGACCCAGTACTTC
TRBV4-3,once,TRBD1,TRBJ1-3,CASSQLAGQFSGNTIYF,TGCGCCAGCAGCCAACTCGCGGGACAGTTCTCTGGAAACACCATATATTTT
TRBV10-2,NA,NA,TRBJ1-5,CASKEGGPGRIGRSNQPQHF,TGCGCCAGCAAGGAGGGAGGTCCAGGGAGGATTGGTCGTAGCAATCAGCCCCAGCATTTT
TRBV2,NA,TRBD1,TRBJ2-6,CASGRQGFSGANVLTF,TGTGCCAGCGGAAGACAGGGATTCTCTGGGGCCAACGTCCTGACTTTC
TRBV7-2,NA,TRBD2,TRBJ2-5,CASSLAGGGVETQYF,TGTGCCAGCAGCTTAGCGGGCGGGGGAGTCGAGACCCAGTACTTC
TRBV11-2,NA,NA,TRBJ2-7,CAHRGADEQYF,TGTGCCCACCGGGGGGCTGACGAGCAGTACTTC
TRBV5-1,NA,NA,TRBJ2-1,CASSLGRGGAFSSYNEQFF,TGCGCCAGCAGCTTGGGGCGTGGTGGAGCCTTCAGCTCCTACAATGAGCAGTTCTTC
TRBV6-5,NA,NA,TRBJ1-4,CASSYSGGSLEKLFF,TGTGCCAGCAGTTACTCGGGCGGGAGTCTGGAAAAACTGTTTTTT
TRBV7-2,few,TRBD1,TRBJ1-1,CASSLVGTGNTEAFF,TGTGCCAGCAGCTTAGTTGGGACAGGGAACACTGAAGCTTTCTTT
TRBV6-5,NA,NA,TRBJ2-3,CASRTGADTQYF,TGTGCCAGCAGAACGGGAGCAGATACGCAGTATTTT
TRBV9,NA,TRBD1,TRBJ2-2,CASREAAGQETGELFF,TGTGCCAGCAGGGAAGCAGCAGGACAGGAGACCGGGGAGCTGTTTTTT
TRBV6-1,NA,NA,TRBJ1-1,CASRGHLLNTEAFF,TGTGCCAGCAGGGGACACCTATTGAACACTGAAGCTTTCTTT
TRBV30,NA,NA,TRBJ1-3,CAWSSGKGGNTIYF,TGTGCCTGGAGCTCAGGGAAGGGAGGAAACACCATATATTTT
TRBV25-1,NA,NA,TRBJ1-1,CASSDGWLNTEAFF,TGTGCCAGCAGTGATGGCTGGTTGAACACTGAAGCTTTCTTT
TRBV7-2,NA,NA,TRBJ1-5,CASNKGSGRQQPQHF,TGTGCCAGCAACAAGGGATCGGGTCGACAGCAGCCCCAGCATTTT
TRBV6-5,NA,NA,TRBJ1-3,CASSYSAEQGNTIYF,TGTGCCAGCAGTTATAGCGCAGAGCAAGGAAACACCATATATTTT
TRBV10-3,once,TRBD1,TRBJ2-3,CAIRGQGVTDTQYF,TGTGCCATCCGGGGACAGGGGGTAACAGATACGCAGTATTTT
TRBV5-1,NA,NA,TRBJ1-1,CASSLGANTEAFF,TGCGCCAGCAGCTTGGGAGCAAACACTGAAGCTTTCTTT
TRBV30,NA,TRBD1,TRBJ1-2,CACQGAGYGYTF,TGTGCCTGCCAGGGGGCGGGCTATGGCTACACCTTC
TRBV6-1,NA,NA,TRBJ1-2,CASSERQGRLYTF,TGTGCCAGCAGTGAAAGGCAGGGCCGATTGTACACCTTC
TRBV28,NA,TRBD1,TRBJ1-2,CASSPTDHRGYGYTF,TGTGCCAGCAGTCCGACCGACCACAGGGGCTATGGCTACACCTTC
TRBV9,NA,NA,TRBJ2-7,CASSVKSEGGYEQYF,TGTGCCAGCAGCGTAAAGAGTGAGGGAGGCTACGAGCAGTACTTC
TRBV20-1,once,NA,TRBJ2-5,CSLGLETQYF,TGCAGCCTGGGCCTAGAGACCCAGTACTTC
TRBV6-1,NA,NA,TRBJ2-1,CASSDRGTPQDEQFF,TGTGCCAGCAGTGATCGGGGAACCCCTCAGGATGAGCAGTTCTTC
TRBV18,NA,TRBD1,TRBJ1-2,CASSLQGAFNYGYTF,TGTGCCAGCTCACTCCAGGGGGCGTTTAACTATGGCTACACCTTC
TRBV18,NA,NA,TRBJ1-1,CASSVGVNTEAFF,TGTGCCAGCTCAGTCGGGGTGAACACTGAAGCTTTCTTT
TRBV18,NA,TRBD2,TRBJ2-2,CASRELAENTGELFF,TGTGCCAGCAGAGAGCTAGCGGAGAACACCGGGGAGCTGTTTTTT
TRBV5-6,NA,NA,TRBJ1-3,CASSLWANIGNTIYF,TGTGCCAGCAGCTTGTGGGCGAATATTGGAAACACCATATATTTT
TRBV29-1,few,TRBD1,TRBJ1-3,CSVATGVSGNTIYF,TGCAGCGTTGCAACAGGGGTATCAGGAAACACCATATATTTT
TRBV30,NA,NA,TRBJ1-1,CASTRTTGTEAFF,TGTGCCTCGACACGAACGACAGGCACTGAAGCTTTCTTT
TRBV5-1,NA,TRBD1,TRBJ2-2,CASSLGTENTGELFF,TGCGCCAGCAGCCTCGGGACAGAAAACACCGGGGAGCTGTTTTTT
TRBV5-1,NA,NA,TRBJ2-1,CASSTSPGVRGNEQFF,TGCGCCAGCAGCACCTCACCGGGAGTGAGGGGCAATGAGCAGTTCTTC